This T cell receptor beta chain was retrieved from a study of OX40 agonist ivuxolimab in advanced cancers. Background on the study: An agonistic human IgG2 monoclonal antibody against OX40 (CD134) was given. One hepatocellular carcinoma and two cutaneous melanoma patients partially responded.

Comments on this clone: The junction departs from germline at one end; a sequencing error may be responsible.

The CDR3 loop spans 12 amino acids. Germline CDR1 MDHEN, CDR2 SYDVKM. Method: immunoSEQ multiplex PCR; TCRdb's copy keeps in-frame clones and lacks some. The sample consists of tens of thousands of clones, roughly 80% of them appearing once. Here the sequenced sample was CD4+ or CD8+ T cells sorted from blood, taken in a trial of the OX40 agonist ivuxolimab. The rearrangement uses TRBV28 and TRBJ2-7, with a tentative D call TRBD1 (6 bases). The receptor comes from an adult with an advanced solid tumor such as melanoma, head and neck, liver or kidney cancer. The CDR3 DNA follows: TGTGCCAGCAGGTTATCAGGGGCGGAGCAGTACTTC. Protein product: CASRLSGAEQYF.